What follows describes a single T cell receptor beta chain. Its antigen is currently unknown. The data are from a study of beta chain features in type 1 diabetes. Study-level points and caveats: It was among patients, rather than healthy donors, that naive, central memory and Treg TCRB repertoires appeared more similar. Researchers could not determine here whether HLA type influences TCRB rearrangement. The VDJ junctions of type 1 diabetes patients carried fewer insertions and more deletions. People with Type 1 diabetes carried modestly yet significantly shorter TCRB CDR3s in all four CD4+ subsets.

Since all of the isolated RNA was reverse transcribed, expressed TCRB transcripts were what got sequenced. The protocol was immunoSEQ multiplex PCR, while the TCRdb copy is restricted to in-frame clones and leaves out a portion. Here the sample spans more than 120,000 clones, about an eighth being singletons. This CDR3 region has 13 residues. CDR1 and CDR2 (germline): MDHEN, SYDVKM. V gave up 5 bases and J gave up 7 bases, with 12 bases separating them. This chain joins TRBV28 and TRBJ2-1; D is uncertain. This sequence originates from a young man with type 1 diabetes. What was sequenced was central memory CD4+ T cells from blood. In DNA, the CDR3 is TGTGCCAGCAGTCCCCCGGTTCTTAATGAGCAGTTCTTC. This sequence encodes CASSPPVLNEQFF.